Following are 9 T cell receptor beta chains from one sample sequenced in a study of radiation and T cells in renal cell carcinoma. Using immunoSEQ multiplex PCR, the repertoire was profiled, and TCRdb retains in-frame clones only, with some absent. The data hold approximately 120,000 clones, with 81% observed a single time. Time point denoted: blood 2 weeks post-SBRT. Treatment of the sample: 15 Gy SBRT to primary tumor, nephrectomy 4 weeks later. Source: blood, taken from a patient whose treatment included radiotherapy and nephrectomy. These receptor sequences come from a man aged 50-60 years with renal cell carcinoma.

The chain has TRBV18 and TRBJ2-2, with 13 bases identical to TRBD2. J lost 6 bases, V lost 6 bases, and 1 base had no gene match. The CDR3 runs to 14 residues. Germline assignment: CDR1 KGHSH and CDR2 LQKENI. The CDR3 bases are TGTGCCAGCTCCGGGACTAGCGGGGCCGGGGAGCTGTTTTTT. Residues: CASSGTSGAGELFF.

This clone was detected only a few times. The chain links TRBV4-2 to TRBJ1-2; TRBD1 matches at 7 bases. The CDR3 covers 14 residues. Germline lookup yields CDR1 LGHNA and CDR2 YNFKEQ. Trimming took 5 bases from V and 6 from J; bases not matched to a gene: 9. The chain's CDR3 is CASSGGDRAHGYTF. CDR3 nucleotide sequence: TGTGCCAGCAGCGGAGGAGACAGGGCCCATGGCTACACCTTC.

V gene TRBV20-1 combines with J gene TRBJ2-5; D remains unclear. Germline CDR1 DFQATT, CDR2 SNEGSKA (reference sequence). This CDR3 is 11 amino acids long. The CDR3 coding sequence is TGCAGCGCAGAGTATGGGGAGACCCAGTACTTC. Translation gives CSAEYGETQYF.

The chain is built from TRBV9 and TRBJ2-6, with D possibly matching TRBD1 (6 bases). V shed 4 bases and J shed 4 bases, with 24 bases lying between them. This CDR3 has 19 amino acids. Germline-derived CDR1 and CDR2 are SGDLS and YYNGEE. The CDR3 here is CASSPRPQGHLTGANVLTF. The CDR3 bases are TGTGCCAGCAGCCCCCGACCCCAGGGACATTTAACCGGGGCCAACGTCCTGACTTTC. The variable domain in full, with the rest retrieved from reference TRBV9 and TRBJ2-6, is DSGVTQTPKHLITATGQRVTLRCSPRSGDLSVYWYQQSLDQGLQFLIQYYNGEERAKGNILERFSAQQFPDLHSELNLSSLELGDSALYFCASSPRPQGHLTGANVLTFGAGSRLTVL.

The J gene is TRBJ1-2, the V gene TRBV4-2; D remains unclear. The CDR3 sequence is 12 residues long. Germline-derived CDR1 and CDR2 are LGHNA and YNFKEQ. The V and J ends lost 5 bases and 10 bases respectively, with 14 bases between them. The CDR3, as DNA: TGTGCCAGCAGCGCTCATAAACTTACCTACACCTTC. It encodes CASSAHKLTYTF.

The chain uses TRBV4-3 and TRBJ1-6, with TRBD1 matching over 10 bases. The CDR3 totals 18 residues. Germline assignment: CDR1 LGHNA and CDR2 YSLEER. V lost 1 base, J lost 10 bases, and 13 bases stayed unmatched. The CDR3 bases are TGCGCCAGCAGCCAAGTACATCGGACAGGGGGATCCAACTCACCCCTCCACTTT. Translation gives CASSQVHRTGGSNSPLHF.

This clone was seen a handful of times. The CDR3 nucleotides are TGCGCCAGCAGCCAATTGTACAGGGCCGACTATGGCTACACCTTC. This encodes CASSQLYRADYGYTF. This chain connects TRBV4-1 to TRBJ1-2; TRBD1 might be the D (6 bases). Germline assignment: CDR1 MGHRA and CDR2 YSYEKL. This CDR3 spans 15 amino acids. The V and J ends lost 2 bases and 3 bases respectively, with 13 bases between them.

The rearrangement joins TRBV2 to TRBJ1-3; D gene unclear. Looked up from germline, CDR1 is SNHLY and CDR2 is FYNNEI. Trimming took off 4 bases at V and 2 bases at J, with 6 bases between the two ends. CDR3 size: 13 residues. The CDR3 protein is CASSALTGNTIYF. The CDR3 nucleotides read TGTGCCAGCAGTGCTCTAACTGGAAACACCATATATTTT.

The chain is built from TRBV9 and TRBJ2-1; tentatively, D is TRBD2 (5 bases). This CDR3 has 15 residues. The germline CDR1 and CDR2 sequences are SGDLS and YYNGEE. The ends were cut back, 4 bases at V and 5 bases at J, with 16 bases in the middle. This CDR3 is CASSPRRSDHNEQFF. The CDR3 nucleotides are TGTGCCAGCAGCCCCCGGAGGAGTGACCACAATGAGCAGTTCTTC.